Sequencing of this TCR beta chain was carried out in a study of blood T cell repertoires in COVID-19. Germline V gene sequence: CDR1 KGHSH, CDR2 LQKENI. The CDR3 is 16 residues long. V lost 0 bases and J lost 5; bases outside the gene matches: 5. TCRdb's copy holds only in-frame clones and misses some; the assay was immunoSEQ multiplex PCR. The sample has more than 300,000 clones; around four fifths are singletons. Sequences were obtained from peripheral blood. The chain is built from TRBV18 and TRBJ1-5; 9 bases agree with TRBD1. This receptor was obtained from a woman aged 45-60 years with acute or convalescent COVID-19. CDR3 sequence: CASSPPGTGLHQPQHF. In nucleotides, the CDR3 is TGTGCCAGCTCACCACCCGGGACAGGGCTTCATCAGCCCCAGCATTTT.